The 30 T cell receptor beta chains below come from one sample, sequenced in a study of identical twins. TCRdb fed the 5' RACE reads into MiXCR, producing one record per CDR3 protein. The table has over 200,000 distinct CDR3 sequences, roughly 10% seen once. The sequenced sample was memory T cells sorted from blood. The receptors were gathered from a man aged 50-59 years in good health.

This clonotype was observed many times. This chain joins TRBV3-1 and TRBJ2-7; D gene uncertain. V lost 1 base and J lost 2, with 6 bases in between. The length of the CDR3 is 13 residues. Germline CDR1 LGHDT, CDR2 YNNKEL (reference sequence). As DNA, the CDR3 is TGTGCCAGCAGCCAAGTCCCCCCCTACGAGCAGTACTTC. Translated, it gives CASSQVPPYEQYF.

This clonotype was seen ten or more times. The rearrangement uses TRBV6-5 and TRBJ2-7, with 9 bases identical to TRBD2. J lost 2 bases, V lost 2 bases, and 16 bases had no gene match. Germline CDR1 MNHEY, CDR2 SVGAGI. The CDR3 loop spans 19 amino acids. DNA for the CDR3: TGTGCCAGCAGTTACCCGACGAAGATGGCGGGAGGGGGGACCTACGAGCAGTACTTC. Translation gives CASSYPTKMAGGGTYEQYF.

This clonotype has a count of ten or more. This chain joins TRBV18 and TRBJ2-6; no clear D. Germline loops: CDR1 KGHSH, CDR2 LQKENI. The CDR3 is 18 residues long. Trimming shortened V by 3 bases and J by 2 bases, and 17 bases separated the two germline ends. Written as DNA, the CDR3 is TGTGCCAGCTCACCTCGGGCCCGGTCGGCTACTGGGGCCAACGTCCTGACTTTC. It is translated as CASSPRARSATGANVLTF.

The rearrangement joins TRBV2 to TRBJ2-2, with 7 bases identical to TRBD2. The V segment lost 1 base and the J segment 3 bases; nucleotides outside the gene matches: 2. The CDR3 covers 15 residues. Per the germline V gene, CDR1 is SNHLY and CDR2 is FYNNEI. This CDR3 is CASSEGGGDTGELFF. CDR3 in DNA: TGTGCCAGCAGTGAAGGCGGGGGTGACACCGGGGAGCTGTTTTTT.

This clonotype showed up just a few times. The CDR3 sequence is CASKVTSTDTQYF. In DNA, the CDR3 is TGTGCCAGCAAGGTCACAAGCACAGATACGCAGTATTTT. The V call is TRBV12-3 or TRBV12-4, the J call TRBJ2-3; no reliable D call. This CDR3 has 13 residues. V was trimmed by 7 bases and J by 0 bases, leaving 8 bases between them.

Only a few counts were recorded for this clonotype. One end of the junction fails to match germline, which may point to a read error. This rearrangement joins TRBV3-1 to TRBJ2-3, with D maybe TRBD1 (6 bases). CDR3 length equals 13 residues. The germline CDR1 and CDR2 sequences are LGHDT and YNNKEL (reference sequence). The CDR3 bases are TGTGCCAGCAGCCACCTGGGTGGGGACAAAACCCTTTTT. This codes for CASSHLGGDKTLF.

The rearrangement joins TRBV2 to TRBJ1-2; D unresolved. V lost 5 bases and J 8 bases, leaving 15 bases between the germline ends. Looked up from germline, CDR1 is SNHLY and CDR2 is FYNNEI. CDR3 length: 13 residues. The CDR3 loop is CASSMEGKSGYTF. CDR3 nucleotide sequence: TGTGCCAGCAGTATGGAGGGAAAGTCGGGCTACACCTTC.

The chain links TRBV5-4 to TRBJ2-1, with a possible D match to TRBD1 (6 bases). Germline CDR1 is SGHNT and CDR2 is YYREEE (reference sequence). This CDR3 spans 17 amino acids. V lost 0 bases and J lost 1, with 14 bases in between. This CDR3 reads CASSLVGKQGSYNEQFF. CDR3 in DNA: TGTGCCAGCAGCTTGGTTGGAAAGCAGGGGTCCTACAATGAGCAGTTCTTC. Looking up the rest from reference TRBV5-4 and TRBJ2-1 gives the full variable domain: ETGVTQSPTHLIKTRGQQVTLRCSSQSGHNTVSWYQQALGQGPQFIFQYYREEENGRGNFPPRFSGLQFPNYSSELNVNALELDDSALYLCASSLVGKQGSYNEQFFGPGTRLTVL.

The V call is TRBV10-3, the J call TRBJ2-7, with D possibly TRBD2 on 6 matching bases. V lost 10 bases, J lost 6 bases, and 19 bases lay in between. The CDR3 has 13 amino acids. CDR1 and CDR2 (germline): ENHRY, SYGVKD. In DNA form, the CDR3 reads TGTGCCACGCAACCTCCAGGGAGGAGCGAGCAGTACTTC. Encoded protein: CATQPPGRSEQYF.

This clonotype was seen repeatedly, ten times or more. The rearrangement joins TRBV5-5 to TRBJ1-4; possibly TRBD1 for D (5 bases). V lost 4 bases and J 8 bases, leaving 18 bases between the germline ends. This CDR3 is 15 amino acids long. Germline V gives CDR1 SGHKS, CDR2 YYEKEE (reference sequence). The CDR3 nucleotides are TGTGCCAGCAGCCAACCGGGGCCTCTGCGGGAAAAACTGTTTTTT. Protein product: CASSQPGPLREKLFF.

J is TRBJ2-1 and V is TRBV19, with a possible D match to TRBD1 (6 bases). V was shortened by 6 bases and J by 0 bases, with 12 bases between the two germline ends. Germline V CDR1 and CDR2: LNHDA, SQIVND (reference sequence). The CDR3 contains 15 residues. CDR3 sequence: CASRRQEYSYNEQFF. CDR3 sequence (DNA): TGTGCCAGTAGGCGACAGGAATACTCCTACAATGAGCAGTTCTTC.

This rearrangement joins TRBV5-1 to TRBJ1-1, with TRBD1 matching 8 bases. The germline gives CDR1 SGHRS, CDR2 YFSETQ. V dropped 3 bases and J dropped 7; count of bases not matched to a gene: 2. CDR3 size: 12 residues. CDR3 coding DNA: TGCGCCAGCAGCTCGACAGGGGATGAAGCTTTCTTT. It encodes CASSSTGDEAFF.

This clonotype was detected many times. The chain carries TRBV12-3 or TRBV12-4 and TRBJ2-7; 9 bases fit TRBD1. V shed 7 bases and J 2 bases; nucleotides not matched to a gene: 6. The CDR3 covers 14 residues. This chain's CDR3 is CASTPDRGAYEQYF. The CDR3 nucleotides read TGTGCCAGCACCCCGGACAGGGGAGCCTACGAGCAGTACTTC.

This clonotype was seen repeatedly, ten times or more. The chain is built from TRBV6-2 or TRBV6-3 and TRBJ2-1; unclear D gene. In germline, CDR1 is MNHEY, CDR2 SVGEGT. The CDR3 spans 12 residues. Trimming shortened V by 4 bases and J by 9 bases, and 10 bases separated the two germline ends. CDR3 residues: CASSWIGPEQFF. The CDR3 DNA reads TGTGCCAGCAGTTGGATAGGGCCTGAGCAGTTCTTC.

This clonotype was counted ten times or more. The V call is TRBV4-2, the J call TRBJ2-7; D uncertain. V lost 1 base to trimming and J lost 2 bases, with 12 bases between them. The CDR3 runs 15 residues. Germline CDR1 LGHNA, CDR2 YNFKEQ. CDR3 sequence: CASSQGLGSTYEQYF. Here the CDR3 DNA reads TGTGCCAGCAGCCAAGGACTGGGATCAACCTACGAGCAGTACTTC.

The CDR3 nucleotides read TGTGCCAGCAACCCTGGGATCACAGATACGCAGTATTTT. Its protein is CASNPGITDTQYF. The chain has TRBV7-8 and TRBJ2-3; D unclear. V was shortened by 7 bases and J by 2 bases, with 10 bases between the two germline ends. This CDR3 contains 13 residues. Germline V gives CDR1 SGHVS, CDR2 FQNEAQ.

The chain has TRBV9 and TRBJ1-5; D is uncertain. Trimming took 4 bases from V and 9 from J, leaving 14 bases between them. Per germline, CDR1 SGDLS and CDR2 YYNGEE. The CDR3 runs to 13 residues. This CDR3 is CASSPRAEGPQHF. CDR3 in DNA: TGTGCCAGCAGCCCTCGGGCCGAGGGGCCCCAGCATTTT.

This chain links TRBV18 with TRBJ2-7; D is ambiguous. Looked up from germline, CDR1 is KGHSH and CDR2 is LQKENI. This CDR3 has 14 residues. Between the trimmed V and J ends, which lost 0 bases and 1 base, there was a span of 7 bases. CDR3: CASSPPNLSYEQYF. The CDR3 DNA is TGTGCCAGCTCACCACCAAATCTTTCCTACGAGCAGTACTTC.

This chain uses TRBV9 with TRBJ2-1; D may match TRBD1 or TRBD2 (7 bases each). The CDR3 sequence is 17 residues long. V was pared by 2 bases and J by 4 bases, with 19 bases between. Per germline, CDR1 SGDLS and CDR2 YYNGEE. In nucleotides, the CDR3 is TGTGCCAGCAGCGTCGCAGGGGCAGGGGGGGCTTACAATGAGCAGTTCTTC. Its translation: CASSVAGAGGAYNEQFF.

This clonotype was seen ten or more times. This chain joins TRBV10-3 and TRBJ1-2; no clear D. The CDR3 is 13 residues long. V was cut by 3 bases and J by 2 bases, with 7 bases left in between. Germline V CDR1 and CDR2: ENHRY, SYGVKD. CDR3: CAISETENYGYTF. DNA of the CDR3: TGTGCCATCAGTGAAACAGAGAACTATGGCTACACCTTC.

A few counts support this clonotype. This chain links TRBV20-1 with TRBJ1-5; TRBD1 agrees at 9 bases. Trimming removed 6 bases from V and 6 bases from J; junction bases left unmatched: 12. Germline CDR1 is DFQATT and CDR2 is SNEGSKA (reference sequence). The CDR3 is 15 amino acids. CDR3 bases: TGCAGTGCCCCCCCCCCGGGACAGGGCACTCAGCCCCAGCATTTT. The encoded protein is CSAPPPGQGTQPQHF.

This clonotype was recorded many times. The chain recombines TRBV6-2 or TRBV6-3 with TRBJ2-1; the D gene is possibly TRBD2 (5 bases). The CDR3 runs 12 residues. V lost 2 bases and J lost 12, with 11 bases in between. Germline V gene sequence: CDR1 MNHEY, CDR2 SVGEGT. The CDR3 here is CASSYGGNRQFF. For the CDR3, the DNA is TGTGCCAGCAGTTACGGAGGTAACAGGCAGTTCTTC.

The genes are TRBV20-1 and TRBJ1-6, with D maybe TRBD1 (5 bases). The V gene lost 3 bases and the J gene lost 6 bases, with 12 bases spanning the gap. The CDR3 runs to 14 residues. Per germline, CDR1 DFQATT and CDR2 SNEGSKA (reference sequence). The CDR3 DNA sequence: TGCAGTGCTAGGATCCGGGACTTTAATTCACCCCTCCACTTT. Translated: CSARIRDFNSPLHF.

The chain combines TRBV11-1 with TRBJ2-1, with D maybe TRBD2 (5 bases). Germline CDR1 and CDR2: SGHAT and FQDESV (reference sequence). This CDR3 has 18 amino acids. Trimming shortened V by 3 bases and J by 0 bases, and 18 bases separated the two germline ends. CDR3 coding DNA: TGTGCCAGCAGCTTTGCGCGGGCAAATACGTACTCCTACAATGAGCAGTTCTTC. Translation: CASSFARANTYSYNEQFF.

This clonotype was found a few times. The J gene is TRBJ1-5, the V gene TRBV30; no clear D. The V gene's germline CDR1 is GTSNPN and CDR2 SVGIG (reference sequence). The CDR3 length is 13 residues. V shed 0 bases and J shed 8 bases, with 11 bases lying between them. The CDR3, as DNA: TGTGCCTGGAGTGTGCATGCCGTCGAGCCCCAGCATTTT. Protein: CAWSVHAVEPQHF.

Ten or more counts support this clonotype. The chain is built from TRBV5-1 and TRBJ2-7; D uncertain. Between the trimmed V and J ends, which lost 4 bases and 2 bases, there was a span of 13 bases. The CDR3 has 14 amino acids. CDR1 is SGHRS, CDR2 YFSETQ, per germline. The CDR3 DNA reads as TGCGCCAGCAGCCGCGCCTACCAAGCCTACGAGCAGTACTTC. Protein product: CASSRAYQAYEQYF.

The V call is TRBV5-1, the J call TRBJ2-7; a possible D gene is TRBD1 (6 bases). CDR3 length: 15 amino acids. Trimming cost V 4 bases and J 0 bases, with 14 bases left between them. Germline V gene sequence: CDR1 SGHRS, CDR2 YFSETQ. The DNA of the CDR3 is TGCGCCAGCAGCCCCGACAGGAGAGCCTCCTACGAGCAGTACTTC. Its protein product is CASSPDRRASYEQYF.

This clonotype was observed at least ten times. V usage is TRBV10-3 and J usage is TRBJ2-4; 13 bases match TRBD2. Germline CDR1 ENHRY, CDR2 SYGVKD. This CDR3 is 19 amino acids long. V was clipped by 5 bases and J by 0 bases; unmatched bases: 10. The CDR3 protein is CAISSTGTSGIGAKNIQYF. CDR3 DNA sequence: TGTGCCATCAGTTCAACCGGGACTAGCGGGATCGGAGCCAAAAACATTCAGTACTTC.

This clonotype showed up many times. The chain carries TRBV30 and TRBJ1-1; TRBD1 matches at 9 bases. The CDR3 covers 16 residues. The J segment lost 5 bases and the V segment lost 1 base, leaving 11 bases of the junction unmatched. The germline CDR1 and CDR2 sequences are GTSNPN and SVGIG (reference sequence). CDR3 amino acids: CAWSAGQGIRETEAFF. The DNA of the CDR3 is TGTGCCTGGAGTGCGGGACAGGGAATAAGAGAAACTGAAGCTTTCTTT.

At least ten counts were recorded for this clonotype. The chain joins TRBV6-5 to TRBJ1-1; maybe TRBD1 (5 bases). The CDR3 contains 12 residues. V lost 4 bases and J lost 10, with 13 bases in between. The germline V gene has CDR1 MNHEY and CDR2 SVGAGI. Written as DNA, the CDR3 is TGTGCCAGCAGTTTAAATGGAAGGGGAGCTTTCTTT. Its translation is CASSLNGRGAFF.